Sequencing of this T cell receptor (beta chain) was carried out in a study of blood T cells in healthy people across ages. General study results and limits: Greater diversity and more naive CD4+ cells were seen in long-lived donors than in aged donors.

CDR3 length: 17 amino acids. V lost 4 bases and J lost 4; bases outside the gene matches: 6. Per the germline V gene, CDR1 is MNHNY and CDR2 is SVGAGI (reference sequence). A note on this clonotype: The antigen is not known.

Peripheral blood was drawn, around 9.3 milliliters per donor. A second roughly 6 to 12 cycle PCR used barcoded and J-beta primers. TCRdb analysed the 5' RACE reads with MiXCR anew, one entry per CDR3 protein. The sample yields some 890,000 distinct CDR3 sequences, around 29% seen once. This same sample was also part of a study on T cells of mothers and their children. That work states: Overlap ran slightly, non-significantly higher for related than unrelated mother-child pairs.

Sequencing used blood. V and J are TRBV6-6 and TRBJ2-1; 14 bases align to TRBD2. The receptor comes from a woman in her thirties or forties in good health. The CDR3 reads CASSCSGLAGVYNEQFF. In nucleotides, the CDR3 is TGTGCCAGCAGTTGCTCGGGACTAGCGGGGGTTTACAATGAGCAGTTCTTC.